The subject of this entry is one T cell receptor beta chain. Its cognate antigen is unknown. The study ran its PCR with 60 Vbeta and 13 Jbeta primers. TCRdb's copy holds only in-frame clones and misses some; the assay was immunoSEQ multiplex PCR. Of under 200,000 clones in the sample, roughly 72% were seen once. Germline V gene data show CDR1 as KGHSH and CDR2 as LQKENI. This CDR3 contains 13 residues. Trimming stripped 6 bases from V and 6 bases from J, with 15 bases between. These data belong to a study of cytomegalovirus exposure and HLA in healthy donors. Study-level findings and limits: A cluster of highly shared sequence variants was likely a sequencing artifact. Researchers catalogued over 150 TCR beta chains as cytomegalovirus-associated. TCR beta V- and J-gene trimming was later associated with a missense DCLRE1C variant. In an earlier analysis, in some 540 donors, most V segments appeared productive either ~87% or ~30% of the time.

The TCR sequence derives from a woman aged 25 to 39 in good health and CMV-seropositive. This chain links TRBV18 with TRBJ2-7; tentatively, D is TRBD2 (5 bases). The sample was PBMCs. The CDR3 here is CASSPMDRGEQYF. Written as DNA, the CDR3 is TGTGCCAGCTCCCCCATGGATCGGGGCGAGCAGTACTTC.